The 19 T cell receptor beta chains given below trace back to one sample, sequenced in a study of shared clonotypes between healthy human individuals. Libraries were prepared by immunoSEQ multiplex PCR; TCRdb keeps only in-frame clonotypes and omits some of them. The sample consists of around 2.5 million clones, roughly 93% of them appearing once. Sequencing used naive CD4+ T cells from PBMCs. Sample subset: CD45RA+ positively selected. These receptors came from a man younger than 35 in good health. Some clones in this sample may be carry-over from other donors' samples.

The V gene is TRBV28, the J gene TRBJ1-5, with 7 bases that match TRBD1. There are 14 residues in the CDR3. CDR1 MDHEN and CDR2 SYDVKM come from the germline V gene. J was trimmed by 6 bases and V by 4 bases; bases with no gene match: 6. The CDR3 nucleotides read TGTGCCAGCAGTTCAAAGGGGGCGCGTCAGCCCCAGCATTTT. This translates into CASSSKGARQPQHF. The full variable domain, its missing parts supplied by reference TRBV28 and TRBJ1-5, is DVKVTQSSRYLVKRTGEKVFLECVQDMDHENMFWYRQDPGLGLRLIYFSYDVKMKEKGDIPEGYSVSREKKERFSLILESASTNQTSMYLCASSSKGARQPQHFGDGTRLSIL.

This clone was counted once. V and J are TRBV7-6 and TRBJ2-1; possible D gene TRBD2, 6 bases. V lost 1 base, J lost 7 bases, and 14 bases lay in between. Germline V gene sequence: CDR1 SGHVS, CDR2 FNYEAQ. The CDR3 length is 15 residues. This CDR3 reads CASSLVSHRGNEQFF. CDR3 coding DNA: TGTGCCAGCAGCTTAGTTTCGCATCGGGGGAATGAGCAGTTCTTC.

V and J are TRBV15 and TRBJ2-7; 7 bases are a match to TRBD2. Germline V CDR1 and CDR2: LNHNV, YYDKDF (reference sequence). V lost 0 bases and J lost 3; bases outside the gene matches: 5. This CDR3 has 15 amino acids. The chain's CDR3 is CATSRDTGGGYEQYF. The CDR3 nucleotides are TGTGCCACCAGCAGAGATACGGGAGGAGGCTACGAGCAGTACTTC.

The rearrangement joins TRBV4-2 to TRBJ2-2, with 7 bases lining up with TRBD1. The V gene end was trimmed by 5 bases and the J gene end by 2 bases; junction bases not matched to a gene: 5. CDR1 is LGHNA and CDR2 is YNFKEQ in the germline V gene. This CDR3 comprises 15 residues. CDR3 protein: CASSSGTANTGELFF. CDR3 nucleotides: TGTGCCAGCAGCTCCGGGACAGCTAACACCGGGGAGCTGTTTTTT.

The chain recombines TRBV7-3 with TRBJ2-3; D gene ambiguous. Germline V gene lookup returns CDR1 SGHTA and CDR2 FQGTGA. Trimming took off 8 bases at V and 0 bases at J, with 12 bases between the two ends. CDR3 length equals 14 residues. CDR3 loop: CASGNGPSTDTQYF. DNA of the CDR3: TGTGCCAGCGGTAACGGGCCTAGCACAGATACGCAGTATTTT.

This chain links TRBV7-9 with TRBJ1-2, with 7 bases identical to TRBD1. CDR1 SEHNR and CDR2 FQNEAQ come from the germline V gene (reference sequence). V was clipped by 5 bases and J by 9 bases; unmatched bases: 9. This CDR3 has 13 amino acids. CDR3 coding DNA: TGTGCCAGCAGCCCAGACAGGGACGGGAGCTACACCTTC. Amino acid sequence: CASSPDRDGSYTF.

The rearrangement uses TRBV5-4 and TRBJ1-1; D is possibly TRBD1 (6 bases). Germline values: CDR1 SGHNT, CDR2 YYREEE (reference sequence). This CDR3 region has 14 residues. V dropped 1 base and J dropped 3 bases, with 10 bases sitting between them. Here the CDR3 reads CASSLQDRHTEAFF. The CDR3 DNA reads as TGTGCCAGCAGCTTGCAGGACAGACACACTGAAGCTTTCTTT.

The V and J genes are TRBV2 and TRBJ1-2; D might be TRBD1 (6 bases). Per germline, CDR1 SNHLY and CDR2 FYNNEI. The germline V and J ends were trimmed by 6 bases and 4 bases, with 18 bases remaining between them. The CDR3 extends over 15 amino acids. DNA of the CDR3: TGTGCCAGCAGCCGAATTCGGGGGCAGCCCTATGGCTACACCTTC. Protein sequence: CASSRIRGQPYGYTF.

The chain carries TRBV7-3 and TRBJ2-7, with D perhaps TRBD1 (6 bases). V was pared by 3 bases and J by 3 bases, with 9 bases between. CDR1 SGHTA and CDR2 FQGTGA come from the germline V gene. CDR3 size: 13 residues. DNA for the CDR3: TGTGCCAGCAGCTTGGACAGCAACTACGAGCAGTACTTC. Translating it yields CASSLDSNYEQYF.

On this clone: Other nucleotide sequences in the sample specify the same CDR3. The chain couples TRBV30 to TRBJ2-7; a weak D match, TRBD2 (6 bases). The CDR3 contains 14 residues. Trimming pared 0 bases from V and 0 bases from J, leaving 9 bases between. Germline loops: CDR1 GTSNPN, CDR2 SVGIG (reference sequence). As DNA, the CDR3 is TGTGCCTGGAGTGTAGGAGGGGTCTCCTACGAGCAGTACTTC. Its translation: CAWSVGGVSYEQYF.

In this sample, this clone turned up once. The V gene is TRBV7-6, the J gene TRBJ2-2, with D uncertain. Germline CDR1 SGHVS, CDR2 FNYEAQ. Trimming stripped 1 base from V and 2 bases from J, with 14 bases between. This CDR3 contains 17 residues. Here the CDR3 reads CASSLVDRRKNTGELFF. The CDR3 DNA reads TGTGCCAGCAGCTTAGTGGATCGGCGGAAAAACACCGGGGAGCTGTTTTTT.

The chain carries TRBV5-4 and TRBJ1-6; no clear D gene. This CDR3 region has 13 residues. V lost 0 bases, J lost 10 bases, and 8 bases lay in between. Per germline, CDR1 SGHNT and CDR2 YYREEE (reference sequence). CDR3 region: CASSLGWSSPLHF. In nucleotides, the CDR3 is TGTGCCAGCAGCTTGGGATGGTCCTCACCCCTCCACTTT.

This sequence joins TRBV5-1 and TRBJ1-2; TRBD1 might be the D (5 bases). V was trimmed by 4 bases and J by 7 bases, leaving 14 bases between them. The CDR3 totals 13 residues. Germline CDR1 SGHRS, CDR2 YFSETQ. CDR3 residues: CASSVTGLGGYTF. The CDR3 bases are TGCGCCAGCAGCGTAACAGGCTTAGGTGGCTACACCTTC.

The chain combines TRBV5-1 with TRBJ2-7; perhaps TRBD1 as D (5 bases). The CDR3 length is 14 residues. Deletions cut 3 bases from V and 7 bases from J, with 17 bases between. Looked up from germline, CDR1 is SGHRS and CDR2 is YFSETQ. CDR3 sequence: CASSYRSSSQEQYF. As DNA, the CDR3 is TGCGCCAGCAGCTACAGGTCAAGTTCTCAAGAGCAGTACTTC.

The gene calls are TRBV28 and TRBJ2-3; D is perhaps TRBD1 or TRBD2 (5 bases each). The CDR3 sequence is 14 residues long. The germline V and J ends were trimmed by 5 bases and 2 bases, with 11 bases remaining between them. CDR1 and CDR2 (germline): MDHEN, SYDVKM. CDR3 sequence reads: CASSARGATDTQYF. CDR3 sequence (DNA): TGTGCCAGCAGTGCAAGAGGGGCCACAGATACGCAGTATTTT.

V and J are TRBV5-1 and TRBJ1-2, with 7 bases aligning to TRBD1. The germline CDR1 and CDR2 sequences are SGHRS and YFSETQ. There are 15 residues in the CDR3. Losses at the gene ends were 1 base for V and 3 bases for J; bases not matched to a gene: 6. The CDR3 DNA reads TGCGCCAGCAGCTTGCGGCAGGGGGTGTACTATGGCTACACCTTC. Translation: CASSLRQGVYYGYTF.

This chain uses TRBV27 with TRBJ1-5; no clear D. This CDR3 has 14 amino acids. The germline V gene has CDR1 MNHEY and CDR2 SMNVEV (reference sequence). Deletions cut 8 bases from V and 3 bases from J, with 14 bases between. The CDR3 reads CASSADSPNQPQHF. Written as DNA, the CDR3 is TGTGCCAGCTCTGCAGACTCCCCCAATCAGCCCCAGCATTTT.

The genes are TRBV6-5 and TRBJ2-1; TRBD2 agrees at 8 bases. Per the germline V gene, CDR1 is MNHEY and CDR2 is SVGAGI. The CDR3 loop spans 12 amino acids. V shed 7 bases, J shed 8 bases, and the junction held 4 bases outside the gene matches. CDR3: CASINGRDEQFF. CDR3 coding DNA: TGTGCCAGCATAAACGGGAGGGATGAGCAGTTCTTC.

With regard to this clone: Other DNA sequences of this sample code for an identical CDR3. The gene calls are TRBV11-2 and TRBJ2-3, with D uncertain. V was pared by 1 base and J by 1 base, with 3 bases between. The CDR3 totals 13 residues. CDR1 SGHAT and CDR2 FQNNGV come from the germline V gene. The CDR3 loop reads CASSLGGTDTQYF. The CDR3 nucleotides are TGTGCCAGCAGCTTAGGCGGCACAGATACGCAGTATTTT. The full variable domain, in which reference TRBV11-2 and TRBJ2-3 provide the parts outside the CDR3, is EAGVAQSPRYKIIEKRQSVAFWCNPISGHATLYWYQQILGQGPKLLIQFQNNGVVDDSQLPKDRFSAERLKGVDSTLKIQPAKLEDSAVYLCASSLGGTDTQYFGPGTRLTVL.